The present TCR beta chain was sequenced within a study of CD8+CD57+ T cells in acquired aplastic anemia. TCR beta VDJ and CDR3 profiling used genomic DNA as template. TCRdb fed the reads into MiXCR, producing one record per CDR3 protein. The sample includes 180,000 or so distinct CDR3 sequences, around 48% of them seen just once. The length of the CDR3 is 13 residues. The V segment lost 4 bases and the J segment 6 bases; nucleotides outside the gene matches: 6. Germline values: CDR1 DFQATT, CDR2 SNEGSKA (reference sequence). Sequencing was done on patients that had shown CD8+CD57+ cell expansion by flow cytometry.

Material for sequencing was sorted CD4+, CD8+, or CD8+CD57+ T cells (not recorded which) from PBMCs. The chain employs TRBV20-1 and TRBJ1-5; 7 bases line up with TRBD1. The clonotype was recovered from a human donor with aplastic anemia. CDR3 sequence: CSATDRASQPQHF. The CDR3 DNA follows: TGCAGTGCTACAGACAGGGCCAGTCAGCCCCAGCATTTT.